Below, 22 T cell receptor beta chains from the same sample are listed, as sequenced in a study of shared clonotypes between healthy human individuals. Assay: immunoSEQ multiplex PCR; the TCRdb copy retains only in-frame clones and omits some. The top ten clones hold roughly 0.39% of a sample with roughly 2,500,000 clones, 93% of them seen once. The material sequenced was naive CD4+ T cells from PBMCs. Indicated subset: CD45RA+ positively selected. These receptors were obtained from a man younger than 35 in good health. Some clones in this sample may be carry-over from other donors' samples.

This clone appeared a single time. The genes are TRBV28 and TRBJ2-1; the D is unclear. The CDR3 is 16 amino acids. The germline gives CDR1 MDHEN, CDR2 SYDVKM. V was trimmed by 5 bases and J by 4 bases, leaving 18 bases between them. As DNA, the CDR3 is TGTGCCAGCAGTCCCTCCACCGTGGGGTTTTACAATGAGCAGTTCTTC. Its protein is CASSPSTVGFYNEQFF.

This sequence joins TRBV27 and TRBJ1-5, with 9 bases fitting TRBD1. Trimming cost V 5 bases and J 5 bases; bases outside gene matches: 7. The CDR3 has 15 amino acids. Germline CDR1 MNHEY, CDR2 SMNVEV (reference sequence). CDR3 amino acids: CASSLGQGIHQPQHF. Here the CDR3 DNA reads TGTGCCAGCAGTCTGGGACAGGGTATCCATCAGCCCCAGCATTTT.

V is TRBV7-2 and J is TRBJ2-6; no definite D call. The ends were cut back, 5 bases at V and 0 bases at J, with 2 bases in the middle. The germline V gene encodes CDR1 SGHTA and CDR2 FQGNSA. The CDR3 runs to 13 residues. The CDR3 bases are TGTGCCAGCAGCACCTCTGGGGCCAACGTCCTGACTTTC. Translating it yields CASSTSGANVLTF.

The genes are TRBV28 and TRBJ2-7; weak D call: TRBD2 (6 bases). Germline V gene sequence: CDR1 MDHEN, CDR2 SYDVKM. V gave up 4 bases and J gave up 5 bases, with 15 bases separating them. The CDR3 length is 14 residues. The CDR3 region has the DNA TGTGCCAGCAGTTCACTAGCAAATAGAAACGAGCAGTACTTC. It is translated as CASSSLANRNEQYF.

About this clone itself: The sample holds other DNA sequences that translate to the same CDR3. The chain combines TRBV7-3 with TRBJ2-3; D unclear. Germline CDR1 SGHTA, CDR2 FQGTGA. V was clipped by 0 bases and J by 5 bases, with 6 bases between them. CDR3 length: 13 amino acids. CDR3 DNA: TGTGCCAGCAGCTTAACGAGGAGAGATACGCAGTATTTT. This translates into CASSLTRRDTQYF.

This clone appeared a single time. The genes are TRBV15 and TRBJ2-4; 8 nucleotides align to TRBD2. Germline V gene lookup returns CDR1 LNHNV and CDR2 YYDKDF (reference sequence). CDR3 size: 16 residues. V was clipped by 6 bases and J by 2 bases; unmatched bases: 9. The CDR3 protein is CATSIGGGRPKNIQYF. The CDR3 bases are TGTGCCACCAGTATTGGCGGGGGGCGTCCCAAAAACATTCAGTACTTC.

The chain has TRBV18 and TRBJ2-1, with D possibly TRBD2 on 6 matching bases. The length of the CDR3 is 15 residues. Trimming pared 6 bases from V and 9 bases from J, leaving 21 bases between. CDR1 and CDR2 from the germline V gene are KGHSH and LQKENI. The CDR3 nucleotides read TGTGCCAGCTCGCCGGAGGGGCAGACCCAAGGTGAGCAGTTCTTC. This gives the protein CASSPEGQTQGEQFF. The variable domain in full, with the rest retrieved from reference TRBV18 and TRBJ2-1, is NAGVMQNPRHLVRRRGQEARLRCSPMKGHSHVYWYRQLPEEGLKFMVYLQKENIIDESGMPKERFSAEFPKEGPSILRIQQVVRGDSAAYFCASSPEGQTQGEQFFGPGTRLTVL.

The chain uses TRBV27 and TRBJ2-3, with 7 bases that match TRBD2. Germline V gene data show CDR1 as MNHEY and CDR2 as SMNVEV (reference sequence). After removal of 0 bases from V and 0 bases from J, the junction contained 6 bases not matched to a gene. This CDR3 is 17 amino acids long. The CDR3 region is CASSLSYPAGSTDTQYF. Written as DNA, the CDR3 is TGTGCCAGCAGTTTATCTTATCCAGCGGGAAGCACAGATACGCAGTATTTT.

The chain has TRBV14 and TRBJ2-7; D perhaps matches TRBD1 (5 bases). Trimming took 2 bases from V and 3 from J, leaving 11 bases between them. Looked up from germline, CDR1 is SGHDN and CDR2 is FVKESK. CDR3 length: 14 residues. CDR3 coding DNA: TGTGCCAGCAGCCAAATCGGACAACTCTACGAGCAGTACTTC. This codes for CASSQIGQLYEQYF.

The chain employs TRBV6-1 and TRBJ2-5; D is uncertain. Between the trimmed V and J ends, which lost 4 bases and 1 base, there was a span of 16 bases. Germline CDR1 is MNHNS and CDR2 is SASEGT. The CDR3 covers 16 residues. CDR3 DNA sequence: TGTGCCAGCAGTGCAAAGCTCGGACGGACCCAAGAGACCCAGTACTTC. Translated, it gives CASSAKLGRTQETQYF.

On this clone itself: Other DNA sequences in the sample encode the same CDR3. The chain is built from TRBV7-7 and TRBJ1-1; 8 nucleotides align to TRBD1. CDR1 and CDR2 from the germline V gene are SSHAT and FNYEAQ (reference sequence). The CDR3 is 13 residues long. J gave up 4 bases and V 3 bases, and 1 base lay outside the gene matches. The CDR3: CASSLGTGTEAFF. The CDR3 DNA is TGTGCCAGCAGCTTGGGGACAGGCACTGAAGCTTTCTTT.

The rearrangement links TRBV6-5 to TRBJ2-5; TRBD2 is a possible D gene (6 bases). The J call is uncertain, as TRBJ2-7 better fits the DNA end. CDR3 length: 14 amino acids. Germline CDR1 is MNHEY and CDR2 is SVGAGI. The CDR3 DNA reads as TGTGCCAGCAGTGCGGGACGGCTGGGCTACGAGCAGTACTTC. Protein sequence: CASSAGRLGYEQYF.

With respect to this clone: Other DNA sequences from this sample encode an identical CDR3 as well. The chain is built from TRBV5-1 and TRBJ2-7; TRBD2 agrees at 7 bases. The V gene's germline CDR1 is SGHRS and CDR2 YFSETQ. The CDR3 extends over 14 amino acids. V was pared by 2 bases and J by 1 base, with 3 bases of the junction left unmatched. The CDR3 DNA follows: TGCGCCAGCAGCTTCGGAGCGGGGTCCTACGAGCAGTACTTC. It yields the protein CASSFGAGSYEQYF.

This clone was counted a single time. Other DNA sequences in the sample encode the same CDR3. The J gene is TRBJ2-3, the V gene TRBV18; D unresolved. Trimming removed 3 bases from V and 6 bases from J, with 10 bases in between. The CDR3 sequence is 13 residues long. The V gene's germline CDR1 is KGHSH and CDR2 LQKENI. The DNA for the CDR3 is TGTGCCAGCTCACCTTCCGGTGGGGATACGCAGTATTTT. Translating gives CASSPSGGDTQYF.

V and J are TRBV11-2 and TRBJ2-3, with D unclear. Between the trimmed V and J ends, which lost 1 base and 1 base, there was a span of 6 bases. CDR3 size: 14 residues. Germline CDR1 is SGHAT and CDR2 is FQNNGV. The DNA for the CDR3 is TGTGCCAGCAGCTTAGCTACGGGCACAGATACGCAGTATTTT. Translation gives CASSLATGTDTQYF.

This clone has a single count. V usage is TRBV19 and J usage is TRBJ2-1; 12 bases fit TRBD2. The length of the CDR3 is 14 residues. V shed 7 bases and J 7 bases; nucleotides not matched to a gene: 5. Germline V gene data show CDR1 as LNHDA and CDR2 as SQIVND (reference sequence). CDR3 loop: CASTFLAGGNEQFF. In DNA, the CDR3 is TGTGCCAGTACCTTCCTAGCGGGAGGGAATGAGCAGTTCTTC.

V gene TRBV7-2 combines with J gene TRBJ2-5; 8 positions match TRBD2. The CDR3 loop spans 14 amino acids. The germline V gene has CDR1 SGHTA and CDR2 FQGNSA. V shed 5 bases, J shed 5 bases, and the junction held 7 bases outside the gene matches. The CDR3 sequence is CASSIRGGWETQYF. Written as DNA, the CDR3 is TGTGCCAGCAGCATCCGCGGGGGGTGGGAGACCCAGTACTTC.

The rearrangement links TRBV28 to TRBJ1-6; 7 bases map to TRBD1. The length of the CDR3 is 14 residues. V dropped 5 bases and J dropped 5; count of bases not matched to a gene: 3. Germline V gene sequence: CDR1 MDHEN, CDR2 SYDVKM. The CDR3 bases are TGTGCCAGCAGTGTGGGACAGAATAATTCACCCCTCCACTTT. Encoded protein: CASSVGQNNSPLHF.

The chain is built from TRBV4-1 and TRBJ1-3, with D unclear. Germline V gene sequence: CDR1 MGHRA, CDR2 YSYEKL. The CDR3 runs 14 residues. Between the trimmed V and J ends, which lost 1 base and 4 bases, there was a span of 8 bases. CDR3 loop: CASSQAGYGNTIYF. CDR3 DNA: TGCGCCAGCAGCCAAGCGGGGTACGGAAACACCATATATTTT.

The V call is TRBV7-8, the J call TRBJ2-7; D not resolved. V lost 2 bases and J lost 4, with 12 bases in between. In germline, CDR1 is SGHVS, CDR2 FQNEAQ. This CDR3 contains 14 residues. The CDR3, as DNA: TGTGCCAGCAGCTTACGGCTTAGACCTTACGAGCAGTACTTC. This translates into CASSLRLRPYEQYF.

For the CDR3, the DNA is TGTGCCAGCAGCTTAGGGGGGCCGTCCGATGAGCAGTTCTTC. This translates into CASSLGGPSDEQFF. The chain has TRBV7-2 and TRBJ2-1, with a tentative D call TRBD1 (6 bases). This CDR3 region has 14 residues. Trimming left V 1 base short and J 8 bases short, with 12 bases between. Germline CDR1 and CDR2: SGHTA and FQGNSA.

This chain links TRBV7-9 with TRBJ2-3; D gene unclear. V gave up 5 bases and J gave up 9 bases, with 9 bases separating them. The CDR3 length is 11 residues. Looked up from germline, CDR1 is SEHNR and CDR2 is FQNEAQ (reference sequence). The DNA of the CDR3 is TGTGCCAGCAGCCTAACGGCAACGCAGTATTTT. This encodes CASSLTATQYF.